This TCR beta chain was captured in a study of Tregs in tolerant kidney transplant recipients. General study results and limits: For some patients, primers changed over time, blocking nucleotide-level comparison.

There are 14 residues in the CDR3. In germline, CDR1 is SGHDN, CDR2 FVKESK. After removal of 0 bases from V and 8 bases from J, the junction contained 3 bases not matched to a gene. As for this clone: Antigen specificity is unknown.

Mixed chimerism was transient after nonmyeloablative marrow transplants from related graft donors. Unstimulated Tregs (CD4+CD25+CD127-) and CD4+CD25- non-Tregs were sorted from PBMCs. The method was immunoSEQ multiplex PCR; TCRdb's version includes in-frame clones alone and lacks a portion of them. The sample has under 90,000 clones; about 91% are singletons. The receptor was isolated from a human patient who received a combined kidney and bone marrow transplant. Some T cells may originate from the graft donor. The chain combines TRBV14 with TRBJ1-2, with 10 bases matching TRBD1. Sequences were derived from CD4+ T cells from blood (PBMCs), sampled 24 months after the transplant. The CDR3 here is CASSQDRTGGGYTF. CDR3 coding DNA: TGTGCCAGCAGCCAAGACCGGACAGGGGGAGGCTACACCTTC. The full variable domain, in which reference TRBV14 and TRBJ1-2 provide the parts outside the CDR3, is EAGVTQFPSHSVIEKGQTVTLRCDPISGHDNLYWYRRVMGKEIKFLLHFVKESKQDESGMPNNRFLAERTGGTYSTLKVQPAELEDSGVYFCASSQDRTGGGYTFGSGTRLTVV.